Listed below are T cell receptor beta chains from one sample, sequenced in a study of shared clonotypes between healthy human individuals. TCRdb's copy holds only in-frame clones and misses some; the assay was immunoSEQ multiplex PCR. There are approximately 2.3 million clones in the sample; approximately 95% occur only once, and 0.39% lies in the top ten. The specimen sequenced was naive CD4+ T cells from PBMCs. The receptor set was obtained from a young man in good health. Some clones in this sample may be carry-over from other donors' samples. Both conserved end residues are part of each CDR3. The D gene is left open where the match is weak. Where a row states a size, it is once, few, many or the class of an expanded clone; other rows omit it.

D gene | J gene | V gene | clone size | CDR3 DNA | CDR3 protein
TRBD1 | TRBJ1-4 | TRBV6-5 | . | TGTGCCAGCAGTTACTCGAGCGGGACAGGAAAAAAACTGTTTTTT | CASSYSSGTGKKLFF
. | TRBJ2-5 | TRBV29-1 | . | TGCAGCGTTGAAACGGGCGCTCGAGAGACCCAGTACTTC | CSVETGARETQYF
. | TRBJ2-5 | TRBV5-6 | . | TGTGCCAGCAGCTTGTGGAGCCAAGAGACCCAGTACTTC | CASSLWSQETQYF
. | TRBJ2-7 | TRBV10-3 | . | TGTGCCATCAGCGACACACAGCGCTCCTACGAGCAGTACTTC | CAISDTQRSYEQYF
TRBD2 | TRBJ2-1 | TRBV5-1 | . | TGCGCCAGCAGCCCTAGCGGATCGACCTACAATGAGCAGTTCTTC | CASSPSGSTYNEQFF
. | TRBJ2-7 | TRBV10-3 | once | TGTGCCATCGCCGGGGGTGGTCTTAGCTCCTACGAGCAGTACTTC | CAIAGGGLSSYEQYF
. | TRBJ2-7 | TRBV6-1 | once | TGTGCCAGCAGTGAACAGGGGGGGTACGAGCAGTACTTC | CASSEQGGYEQYF
TRBD2 | TRBJ2-4 | TRBV6-1 | . | TGTGCCAGCAGTGGATCAGAAGCGGGACCTGCCAAAAACATTCAGTACTTC | CASSGSEAGPAKNIQYF
TRBD2 | TRBJ2-1 | TRBV28 | . | TGTGCCAGCAGTTTACTAACTAGCGCAAGCTCCTACAATGAGCAGTTCTTC | CASSLLTSASSYNEQFF
. | TRBJ2-7 | TRBV7-9 | . | TGTGCCAGCAGCCACAAAATGGGCGGGCCCCCCTACGAGCAGTACTTC | CASSHKMGGPPYEQYF
. | TRBJ1-5 | TRBV6-1 | . | TGTGCCAGCAGTGAAGTAGCCACCACGGGCAATCAGCCCCAGCATTTT | CASSEVATTGNQPQHF
. | TRBJ2-3 | TRBV30 | . | TGTGCCTGGAGTAGGGGGGCGCGAGATACGCAGTATTTT | CAWSRGARDTQYF
TRBD1 | TRBJ2-7 | TRBV28 | . | TGTGCCAGCAGTTCCTCCGGGACAGGGGACTACGAGCAGTACTTC | CASSSSGTGDYEQYF